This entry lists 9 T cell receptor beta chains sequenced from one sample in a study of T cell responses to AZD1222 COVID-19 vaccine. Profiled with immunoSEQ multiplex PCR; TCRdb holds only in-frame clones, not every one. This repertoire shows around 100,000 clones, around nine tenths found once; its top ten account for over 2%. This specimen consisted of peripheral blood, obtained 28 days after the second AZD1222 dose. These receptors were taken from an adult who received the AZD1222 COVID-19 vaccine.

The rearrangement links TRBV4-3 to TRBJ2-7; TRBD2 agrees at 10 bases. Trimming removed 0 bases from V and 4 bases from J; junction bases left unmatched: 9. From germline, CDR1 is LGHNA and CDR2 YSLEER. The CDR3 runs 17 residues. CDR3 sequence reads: CASSQDFLAGEWYEQYF. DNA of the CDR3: TGCGCCAGCAGCCAAGACTTTCTAGCGGGAGAGTGGTACGAGCAGTACTTC.

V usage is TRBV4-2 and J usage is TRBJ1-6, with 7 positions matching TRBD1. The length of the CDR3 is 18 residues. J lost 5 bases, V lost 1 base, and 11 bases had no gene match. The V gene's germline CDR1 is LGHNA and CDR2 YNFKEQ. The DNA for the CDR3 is TGTGCCAGCAGCCAAGTTAAAGGGGGCGCCGGGAATAATTCACCCCTCCACTTT. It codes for CASSQVKGGAGNNSPLHF.

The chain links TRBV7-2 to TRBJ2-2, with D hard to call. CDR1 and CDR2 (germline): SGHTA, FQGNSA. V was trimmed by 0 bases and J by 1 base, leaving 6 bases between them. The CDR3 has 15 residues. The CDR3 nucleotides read TGTGCCAGCAGCTTAGCAAAGGTGAACACCGGGGAGCTGTTTTTT. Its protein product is CASSLAKVNTGELFF.

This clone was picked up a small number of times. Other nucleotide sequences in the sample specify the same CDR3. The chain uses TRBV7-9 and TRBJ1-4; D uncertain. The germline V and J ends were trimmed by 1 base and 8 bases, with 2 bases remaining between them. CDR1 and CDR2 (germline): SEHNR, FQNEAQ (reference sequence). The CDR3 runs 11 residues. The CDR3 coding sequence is TGTGCCAGCAGCTTAGTCGAAAAACTGTTTTTT. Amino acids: CASSLVEKLFF.

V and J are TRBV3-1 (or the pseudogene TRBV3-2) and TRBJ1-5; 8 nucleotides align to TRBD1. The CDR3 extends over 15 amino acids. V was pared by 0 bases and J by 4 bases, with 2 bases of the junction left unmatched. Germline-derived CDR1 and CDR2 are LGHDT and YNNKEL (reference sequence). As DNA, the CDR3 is TGTGCCAGCAGCCAAGATAACAGGGGGAATCAGCCCCAGCATTTT. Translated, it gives CASSQDNRGNQPQHF.

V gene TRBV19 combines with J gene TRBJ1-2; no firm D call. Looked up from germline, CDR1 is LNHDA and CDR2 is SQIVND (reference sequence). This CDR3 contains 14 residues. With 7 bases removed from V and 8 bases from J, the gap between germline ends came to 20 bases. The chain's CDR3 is CASTIGGTGFGYTF. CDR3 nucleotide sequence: TGTGCCAGTACCATAGGAGGAACCGGTTTCGGCTACACCTTC.

The CDR3 coding sequence is TGCAGTGCTCGTGGTGGGTGGGTCAATCAGCCCCAGCATTTT. Translated: CSARGGWVNQPQHF. This rearrangement joins TRBV20-1 to TRBJ1-5; D call uncertain. Trimming took off 5 bases at V and 3 bases at J, with 14 bases between the two ends. The CDR3 has 14 amino acids. Germline-derived CDR1 and CDR2 are DFQATT and SNEGSKA (reference sequence).

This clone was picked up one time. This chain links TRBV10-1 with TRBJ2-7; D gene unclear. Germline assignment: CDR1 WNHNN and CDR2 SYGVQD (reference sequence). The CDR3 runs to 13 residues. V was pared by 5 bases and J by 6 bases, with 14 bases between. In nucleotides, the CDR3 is TGCGCCAGCAGTTATAAGCCGGACGGCGAGCAGTACTTC. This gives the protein CASSYKPDGEQYF.

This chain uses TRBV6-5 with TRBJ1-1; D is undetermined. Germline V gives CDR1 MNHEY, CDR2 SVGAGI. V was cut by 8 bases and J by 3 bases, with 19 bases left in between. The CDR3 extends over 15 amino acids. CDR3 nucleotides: TGTGCCAGCCGAACCACGGTAGGGCTGGACACTGAAGCTTTCTTT. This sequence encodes CASRTTVGLDTEAFF.